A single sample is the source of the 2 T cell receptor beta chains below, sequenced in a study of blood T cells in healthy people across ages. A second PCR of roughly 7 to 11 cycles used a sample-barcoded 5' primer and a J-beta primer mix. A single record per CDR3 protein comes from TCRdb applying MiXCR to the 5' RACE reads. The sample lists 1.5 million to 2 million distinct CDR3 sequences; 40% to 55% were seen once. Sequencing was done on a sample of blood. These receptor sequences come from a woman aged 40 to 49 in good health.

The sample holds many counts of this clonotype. CDR3 DNA sequence: TGCGCCAGCAGCCAAGGTCAGGGGGCGACAGATACGCAGTATTTT. Translated, it gives CASSQGQGATDTQYF. This rearrangement joins TRBV4-3 to TRBJ2-3, with 8 bases aligning to TRBD1. With 1 base clipped from V and 3 bases from J, the junction kept 3 bases outside the gene matches. This CDR3 region has 15 residues. Germline V CDR1 and CDR2: LGHNA, YSLEER.

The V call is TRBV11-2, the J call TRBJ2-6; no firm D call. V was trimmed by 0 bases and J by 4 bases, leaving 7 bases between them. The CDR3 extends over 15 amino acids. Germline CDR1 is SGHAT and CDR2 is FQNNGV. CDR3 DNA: TGTGCCAGCAGCTTAGAGGCGTGGGGGGCCAACGTCCTGACTTTC. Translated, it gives CASSLEAWGANVLTF.